This TCR beta chain was sequenced during a study of blood T cell repertoires in COVID-19. The CDR3 is 13 residues long. Germline assignment: CDR1 LGHDT and CDR2 YNNKEL (reference sequence). The ends lost 4 bases at V and 7 bases at J; junction bases unmatched: 5. The method was immunoSEQ multiplex PCR; TCRdb's version includes in-frame clones alone and lacks a portion of them. In the table there are around 50,000 clones, around four fifths of which are singletons. The chain joins TRBV3-1 (or the pseudogene TRBV3-2) to TRBJ1-1, with 8 nucleotides matching TRBD1. The clonotype was recovered from a woman aged 45 to 65 with acute COVID-19. Sequencing was done on a sample of PBMCs or T cells enriched from blood (not recorded which). The CDR3 region has the DNA TGTGCCAGCAGCCCTAACGGACAGGGTGAAGCTTTCTTT. Amino acid sequence: CASSPNGQGEAFF.